The 21 T cell receptor beta chains presented below share a single source sample, sequenced in a study of shared clonotypes between healthy human individuals. The repertoire was sequenced with immunoSEQ multiplex PCR; TCRdb's copy has only in-frame clones and lacks some. The sample holds some 790,000 clones; just under 75% are singletons and the top ten take less than 2%. The sequenced sample was memory CD4+ T cells sorted from blood. Subset indicated: CD45RA-negative fraction. These receptors all stem from a woman aged 25 to 39 in good health.

The chain combines TRBV6-4 with TRBJ2-1; the D is unclear. Trimming shortened V by 6 bases and J by 9 bases, and 15 bases separated the two germline ends. In germline, CDR1 is MRHNA, CDR2 SNTAGT. This CDR3 comprises 13 residues. The CDR3 region has the DNA TGTGCCAGCAGGTTGGCAGTGGGCTTTGAGCAGTTCTTC. It specifies CASRLAVGFEQFF.

In this sample, this clone turned up many times. This chain joins TRBV27 and TRBJ2-7; 11 bases agree with TRBD1. Trimming removed 5 bases from V and 2 bases from J; junction bases left unmatched: 2. The V gene's germline CDR1 is MNHEY and CDR2 SMNVEV (reference sequence). This CDR3 spans 14 amino acids. The CDR3 loop is CASSVDRGPYEQYF. CDR3 coding DNA: TGTGCCAGCAGTGTGGACAGGGGGCCCTACGAGCAGTACTTC.

The V gene is TRBV25-1, the J gene TRBJ2-3; 8 bases are a match to TRBD1. V lost 8 bases, J lost 2 bases, and 9 bases stayed unmatched. Per germline, CDR1 MGHDK and CDR2 SYGVNS. This CDR3 contains 15 residues. CDR3 sequence (DNA): TGTGCCAGCTCTGTTTCGGGACAGGACACAGATACGCAGTATTTT. This codes for CASSVSGQDTDTQYF.

V gene TRBV6-5 combines with J gene TRBJ2-7; no clear D gene. From germline, CDR1 is MNHEY and CDR2 SVGAGI. V was pared by 4 bases and J by 4 bases, with 11 bases between. The CDR3 is 13 amino acids. CDR3 DNA sequence: TGTGCCAGCAGTTCCCAGCCGATTTACGAGCAGTACTTC. Its protein product is CASSSQPIYEQYF.

The genes are TRBV27 and TRBJ2-7; weak D call: TRBD2 (7 bases). CDR1 is MNHEY, CDR2 SMNVEV, per germline (reference sequence). V was clipped by 5 bases and J by 6 bases, with 17 bases between them. The CDR3 contains 14 residues. The CDR3 DNA reads TGTGCCAGCAGTGGGGCGAGGGGGGGCGGCGAGCAGTACTTC. This codes for CASSGARGGGEQYF.

This clone was recorded a few times. J is TRBJ2-7 and V is TRBV11-3; no definite D call. The V and J ends lost 0 bases and 4 bases respectively, with 7 bases between them. Germline-derived CDR1 and CDR2 are SGHNT and YENEEA. The CDR3 runs 13 residues. The CDR3 DNA follows: TGTGCCAGCAGCTTAGATGAAAAGTACGAGCAGTACTTC. As protein: CASSLDEKYEQYF.

This clone was found once. For the CDR3, the DNA is TGTGCCAGCAGTGCGCTAGCGGGAATCACCGGGGAGCTGTTTTTT. Its translation is CASSALAGITGELFF. J is TRBJ2-2 and V is TRBV2, with 9 bases that match TRBD2. Germline CDR1 reads SNHLY; CDR2 reads FYNNEI. V lost 4 bases and J lost 4; bases outside the gene matches: 4. This CDR3 comprises 15 residues.

The CDR3 coding sequence is TGTGCCAGCAGCTTACATGCGGGAGGGGGCGTGGAGACCCAGTACTTC. It yields the protein CASSLHAGGGVETQYF. The chain recombines TRBV7-8 with TRBJ2-5, with TRBD2 matching over 9 bases. This CDR3 region has 16 residues. With V trimmed by 2 bases and J by 5 bases, 9 bases remained unmatched. Per the germline V gene, CDR1 is SGHVS and CDR2 is FQNEAQ. The variable domain in full, completed from reference TRBV7-8 and TRBJ2-5, reads GAGVSQSPRYKVAKRGQDVALRCDPISGHVSLFWYQQALGQGPEFLTYFQNEAQLDKSGLPSDRFFAERPEGSVSTLKIQRTQQEDSAVYLCASSLHAGGGVETQYFGPGTRLLVL.

This clone was recorded once. This rearrangement joins TRBV7-6 to TRBJ1-5, with a weak D call TRBD1 (5 bases). CDR1 is SGHVS and CDR2 is FNYEAQ in the germline V gene. Trimming took off 0 bases at V and 5 bases at J, with 8 bases between the two ends. The CDR3 has 14 amino acids. The CDR3 nucleotides read TGTGCCAGCAGCTTAGCGGCGGGGGATCAGCCCCAGCATTTT. This sequence encodes CASSLAAGDQPQHF.

This clone was recorded a few times. The rearrangement joins TRBV5-1 to TRBJ2-3, with 8 nucleotides matching TRBD2. Germline assignment: CDR1 SGHRS and CDR2 YFSETQ. The V and J ends lost 3 bases and 6 bases, in that order; junction bases with no gene match: 9. The CDR3 extends over 15 amino acids. The CDR3 DNA is TGCGCCAGCAGCTGGGGCGGGACTAGATCCGATACGCAGTATTTT. This translates into CASSWGGTRSDTQYF.

The chain couples TRBV5-8 to TRBJ1-2; D gene uncertain. Trimming stripped 10 bases from V and 4 bases from J, with 17 bases between. CDR1 is SGHTS, CDR2 YDEGEE, per germline. The CDR3 extends over 13 amino acids. The CDR3 spells CACRLSGGYGYTF. CDR3 DNA sequence: TGTGCCTGCCGGCTTTCGGGTGGCTATGGCTACACCTTC.

Points on this clone: Other DNA sequences within the sample encode an identical CDR3. This sequence joins TRBV6-5 and TRBJ2-7; no clear D gene. The CDR3 spans 14 residues. The germline gives CDR1 MNHEY, CDR2 SVGAGI. Trimming removed 2 bases at V and 0 bases at J, with 8 bases between. CDR3: CASSYDQSSYEQYF. The CDR3 DNA follows: TGTGCCAGCAGTTACGACCAGAGCTCCTACGAGCAGTACTTC.

In this sample, this clone turned up a few times. The junction departs from germline at one end; a sequencing error may be responsible. The rearrangement uses TRBV25-1 and TRBJ2-5, with 13 nucleotides matching TRBD2. Germline lookup yields CDR1 MGHDK and CDR2 SYGVNS. The CDR3 has 13 residues. CDR3 region: CASSEPGLAGLNF. CDR3 sequence (DNA): TGTGCCAGCAGTGAGCCGGGACTAGCGGGACTAAACTTC.

The V call is TRBV27, the J call TRBJ2-7; D possibly uses TRBD1 or TRBD2 (6 bases each). This CDR3 has 15 residues. The V end was cut by 2 bases, the J end by 0 bases, with 11 bases between. Germline lookup yields CDR1 MNHEY and CDR2 SMNVEV (reference sequence). The CDR3 nucleotides are TGTGCCAGCAGTTTACGGGGGCCTAGCTCCTACGAGCAGTACTTC. Its translation: CASSLRGPSSYEQYF.

The chain joins TRBV6-1 to TRBJ2-1, with D possibly TRBD1 on 6 matching bases. This CDR3 is built from 14 residues. Germline CDR1 MNHNS, CDR2 SASEGT. Trimming left V 7 bases short and J 2 bases short, with 12 bases between. DNA for the CDR3: TGTGCCAGCAACGACAGGCCACCCTACAATGAGCAGTTCTTC. Translating gives CASNDRPPYNEQFF.

The chain uses TRBV2 and TRBJ2-7, with a possible D match to TRBD1 (6 bases). V was pared by 4 bases and J by 3 bases, with 10 bases between. Germline CDR1 SNHLY, CDR2 FYNNEI. There are 13 residues in the CDR3. This CDR3 reads CASSATTGYEQYF. DNA of the CDR3: TGTGCCAGCAGTGCAACGACAGGCTACGAGCAGTACTTC.

The J gene is TRBJ2-1, the V gene TRBV2; 11 nucleotides align to TRBD1. This CDR3 comprises 14 residues. Germline CDR1 SNHLY, CDR2 FYNNEI. V was pared by 6 bases and J by 6 bases, with 4 bases of the junction left unmatched. The CDR3 DNA is TGTGCCAGCAGGTCGGGACAGGGGGGCAATGAGCAGTTCTTC. It encodes CASRSGQGGNEQFF.

The chain recombines TRBV7-2 with TRBJ2-1; D ambiguous. Trimming shortened V by 1 base and J by 7 bases, and 11 bases separated the two germline ends. CDR1 is SGHTA and CDR2 is FQGNSA in the germline V gene. The CDR3 contains 14 residues. The CDR3 DNA reads TGTGCCAGCAGCTTAGTAACCCAAAGGAATGAGCAGTTCTTC. Amino acid sequence: CASSLVTQRNEQFF. Together with reference TRBV7-2 and TRBJ2-1, the CDR3 gives the full variable domain: GAGVSQSPSNKVTEKGKDVELRCDPISGHTALYWYRQSLGQGLEFLIYFQGNSAPDKSGLPSDRFSAERTGGSVSTLTIQRTQQEDSAVYLCASSLVTQRNEQFFGPGTRLTVL.

This clone was observed a handful of times. The J gene is TRBJ1-5, the V gene TRBV5-1; D perhaps matches TRBD1 (5 bases). The CDR3 totals 15 residues. The germline gives CDR1 SGHRS, CDR2 YFSETQ. Trimming removed 4 bases from V and 5 bases from J, with 16 bases in between. The CDR3 DNA follows: TGCGCCAGCAGCCCAGGGACTCTTGCTGATCAGCCCCAGCATTTT. Encoded protein: CASSPGTLADQPQHF.

The chain has TRBV18 and TRBJ2-1, with 9 bases identical to TRBD1. The trim removed 3 bases at V and 7 bases at J, leaving 10 bases unmatched. Germline CDR1 and CDR2: KGHSH and LQKENI. The CDR3 covers 16 residues. CDR3 sequence reads: CASSPAGTGRGNEQFF. Written as DNA, the CDR3 is TGTGCCAGCTCACCTGCCGGGACAGGGAGGGGTAATGAGCAGTTCTTC. Full variable domain (remainder filled in from reference TRBV18 and TRBJ2-1): NAGVMQNPRHLVRRRGQEARLRCSPMKGHSHVYWYRQLPEEGLKFMVYLQKENIIDESGMPKERFSAEFPKEGPSILRIQQVVRGDSAAYFCASSPAGTGRGNEQFFGPGTRLTVL.

The V gene is TRBV11-2, the J gene TRBJ2-5, with TRBD2 identical over 10 bases. The end of the DNA is better explained by TRBJ2-7, so the J call may be wrong. This CDR3 contains 14 residues. Germline CDR1 and CDR2: SGHAT and FQNNGV. CDR3 region: CASSPAGGPYEQYF. The CDR3 nucleotides are TGTGCCAGCAGCCCAGCGGGAGGGCCTTACGAGCAGTACTTC.